What follows are 4 T cell receptor beta chains derived from one specimen sequenced in a study of blood T cell repertoires in COVID-19. The assay was immunoSEQ multiplex PCR, and TCRdb's table has in-frame clones only and misses some. Of approximately 390,000 clones listed, around nine tenths are singletons. The sample consisted of PBMCs or T cells enriched from blood (not recorded which). Receptors were obtained from a woman in her 50s who had recovered from COVID-19.

V gene TRBV3-1 (or the pseudogene TRBV3-2) combines with J gene TRBJ1-2; TRBD1 matches at 8 bases. V gave up 8 bases and J gave up 4 bases; unmatched junction bases: 6. The CDR3 has 13 residues. Per the germline V gene, CDR1 is LGHDT and CDR2 is YNNKEL (reference sequence). The CDR3 reads CASSTGAGYGYTF. The CDR3 DNA is TGTGCCAGCTCGACAGGGGCTGGCTATGGCTACACCTTC.

DNA for the CDR3: TGTGCCAGCAGCTTGGATATTACACGGGGGATGAATTCACCCCTCCACTTT. This encodes CASSLDITRGMNSPLHF. This chain uses TRBV5-4 with TRBJ1-6; D is perhaps TRBD1 (5 bases). Deletions cut 0 bases from V and 7 bases from J, with 17 bases between. The CDR3 contains 17 residues. Germline V gene data show CDR1 as SGHNT and CDR2 as YYREEE (reference sequence).

This chain joins TRBV27 and TRBJ2-1; 9 bases line up with TRBD1. Germline loops: CDR1 MNHEY, CDR2 SMNVEV (reference sequence). The CDR3 has 15 residues. The trim removed 5 bases at V and 5 bases at J, leaving 7 bases unmatched. The CDR3 DNA follows: TGTGCCAGCAGTGTGAGGACAGGGGTCCACAATGAGCAGTTCTTC. This translates into CASSVRTGVHNEQFF.

V usage is TRBV5-1 and J usage is TRBJ2-7; 9 nucleotides line up with TRBD2. In germline, CDR1 is SGHRS, CDR2 YFSETQ. With V trimmed by 0 bases and J by 5 bases, 3 bases remained unmatched. The CDR3 length is 14 residues. In nucleotides, the CDR3 is TGCGCCAGCAGCTTGGCAGCGGGGGGAGACGAGCAGTACTTC. Residues: CASSLAAGGDEQYF. Full variable domain (remainder filled in from reference TRBV5-1 and TRBJ2-7): KAGVTQTPRYLIKTRGQQVTLSCSPISGHRSVSWYQQTPGQGLQFLFEYFSETQRNKGNFPGRFSGRQFSNSRSEMNVSTLELGDSALYLCASSLAAGGDEQYFGPGTRLTVT.